The 11 T cell receptor beta chains below come from one sample, sequenced in a study of cytomegalovirus exposure and HLA in healthy donors. The repertoire was sequenced with immunoSEQ multiplex PCR; TCRdb's copy has only in-frame clones and lacks some. The repertoire holds about 130,000 clones, approximately 89% seen once, with around 1.3% in the top ten. The sample comprised PBMCs. All receptors come from a woman aged 18-30 years in good health and CMV-seronegative.

V usage is TRBV5-1 and J usage is TRBJ2-7; 9 bases align to TRBD1. Germline lookup yields CDR1 SGHRS and CDR2 YFSETQ. Trimming at V came to 4 bases and at J to 2 bases, leaving 4 bases not matched to a gene. The CDR3 runs to 14 residues. The CDR3 DNA is TGCGCCAGCAGCGTAAGGACAGGGGCCTACGAGCAGTACTTC. Translation gives CASSVRTGAYEQYF.

This chain joins TRBV6-5 and TRBJ1-4; D call uncertain. The V end lost 8 bases, the J end lost 5 bases, and 9 bases lay between the germline ends. The CDR3 runs 12 residues. Germline-derived CDR1 and CDR2 are MNHEY and SVGAGI. This CDR3 reads CASGPTNEKLFF. CDR3 in DNA: TGTGCCAGCGGGCCCACCAATGAAAAACTGTTTTTT.

This clone was recorded once. This sequence joins TRBV1 and TRBJ2-1; TRBD2 is taken as the D call from the table, unchecked against the DNA. TRBV1 is a listed pseudogene. The CDR3 spans 20 residues. CDR3 in DNA: TGCACCAGCAGGCGGCAAACGACATACCCTAGCCGGATATCGAACAATGAGCAGTTCTTC. It is translated as CTSRRQTTYPSRISNNEQFF.

V usage is TRBV11-3 and J usage is TRBJ2-3, with D maybe TRBD2 (5 bases). The germline V gene has CDR1 SGHNT and CDR2 YENEEA. V lost 5 bases and J 4 bases, leaving 7 bases between the germline ends. The CDR3 sequence is 12 residues long. The CDR3 loop reads CASSLEADTQYF. The CDR3 DNA reads TGTGCCAGCAGCCTGGAGGCAGATACGCAGTATTTT. Full variable domain (missing parts from reference TRBV11-3 and TRBJ2-3): EAGVVQSPRYKIIEKKQPVAFWCNPISGHNTLYWYLQNLGQGPELLIRYENEEAVDDSQLPKDRFSAERLKGVDSTLKIQPAELGDSAVYLCASSLEADTQYFGPGTRLTVL.

The V call is TRBV5-4, the J call TRBJ2-5; D perhaps matches TRBD2 (6 bases). The V end was cut by 9 bases, the J end by 0 bases, with 15 bases between. Germline V gives CDR1 SGHNT, CDR2 YYREEE (reference sequence). CDR3 length equals 14 residues. CDR3 nucleotides: TGTGCCACCTATCTTGGCGGGGACCAAGAGACCCAGTACTTC. Translated, it gives CATYLGGDQETQYF.

This chain connects TRBV18 to TRBJ1-1; no firm D call. Trimming cost V 3 bases and J 8 bases, with 13 bases left between them. The CDR3 contains 13 residues. In germline, CDR1 is KGHSH, CDR2 LQKENI. This CDR3 is CASSPPYSGEAFF. In DNA, the CDR3 is TGTGCCAGCTCACCCCCGTATTCCGGGGAAGCTTTCTTT.

The chain recombines TRBV9 with TRBJ1-6, with D hard to call. CDR1 and CDR2 (germline): SGDLS, YYNGEE. This CDR3 is 14 amino acids long. With 8 bases removed from V and 0 bases from J, the gap between germline ends came to 9 bases. The CDR3 DNA is TGTGCCAGTACACGGAGCTCCTATAATTCACCCCTCCACTTT. It encodes CASTRSSYNSPLHF. The full variable domain, in which reference TRBV9 and TRBJ1-6 provide the parts outside the CDR3, is DSGVTQTPKHLITATGQRVTLRCSPRSGDLSVYWYQQSLDQGLQFLIQYYNGEERAKGNILERFSAQQFPDLHSELNLSSLELGDSALYFCASTRSSYNSPLHFGNGTRLTVT.

The chain is built from TRBV5-6 and TRBJ2-1; TRBD2 agrees at 7 bases. This CDR3 contains 15 residues. The junction had 3 bases not matched to a gene; V was cut back by 0 bases and J by 3 bases. Germline values: CDR1 SGHDT, CDR2 YYEEEE. The DNA of the CDR3 is TGTGCCAGCAGCTTGGCCCTAGCGGTCTACAATGAGCAGTTCTTC. It yields the protein CASSLALAVYNEQFF.

The chain employs TRBV2 and TRBJ2-7; perhaps TRBD1 as D (6 bases). The CDR3 contains 13 residues. V was trimmed by 7 bases and J by 2 bases, leaving 12 bases between them. CDR1 and CDR2 (germline): SNHLY, FYNNEI. CDR3 DNA sequence: TGTGCCAGCAAAGGTTCAGGGGCCTACGAGCAGTACTTC. It is translated as CASKGSGAYEQYF. Complete variable domain (other parts from reference TRBV2 and TRBJ2-7): EPEVTQTPSHQVTQMGQEVILRCVPISNHLYFYWYRQILGQKVEFLVSFYNNEISEKSEIFDDQFSVERPDGSNFTLKIRSTKLEDSAMYFCASKGSGAYEQYFGPGTRLTVT.

V is TRBV5-1 and J is TRBJ1-2; D is perhaps TRBD1 (6 bases). Trimming removed 0 bases at V and 6 bases at J, with 9 bases between. The CDR3 totals 13 residues. Germline V gives CDR1 SGHRS, CDR2 YFSETQ. The CDR3 DNA reads TGCGCCAGCAGCTTGGTCAGGGGTGATGGCTACACCTTC. It translates to CASSLVRGDGYTF.

The chain is built from TRBV9 and TRBJ2-1; a weak D match, TRBD2 (5 bases). This CDR3 has 12 residues. The V end lost 0 bases, the J end lost 8 bases, and 6 bases lay between the germline ends. CDR1 SGDLS and CDR2 YYNGEE come from the germline V gene. The CDR3 region is CASSVASYEQFF. CDR3 DNA: TGTGCCAGCAGCGTAGCTAGCTATGAGCAGTTCTTC.